The 9 T cell receptor beta chains below come from one sample, sequenced in a study of blood T cell repertoires in COVID-19. Sequencing was performed with immunoSEQ multiplex PCR; in TCRdb, only in-frame clones are kept and a portion is missing. The sample carries approximately 120,000 clones, around 81% recorded once. Sequencing was carried out using peripheral blood. These receptors all stem from a human donor in a cohort sampled during active COVID-19.

This chain connects TRBV9 to TRBJ2-1, with 7 bases identical to TRBD2. Germline assignment: CDR1 SGDLS and CDR2 YYNGEE. The CDR3 loop spans 15 amino acids. V shed 2 bases, J shed 3 bases, and the junction held 5 bases outside the gene matches. The CDR3 DNA is TGTGCCAGCAGCGTCGGACTAGATAGCTACAATGAGCAGTTCTTC. Its protein product is CASSVGLDSYNEQFF.

The chain links TRBV6-6 to TRBJ2-7; TRBD1 aligns across 8 bases. Germline trimming cut 6 bases from V and 5 bases from J; bases unmatched to any gene: 9. The germline CDR1 and CDR2 sequences are MNHNY and SVGAGI (reference sequence). This CDR3 contains 14 residues. The CDR3 coding sequence is TGTGCCAGCAGGACAAACCAGGGGGCCCACGAGCAGTACTTC. Its protein product is CASRTNQGAHEQYF.

V and J are TRBV6-2 or TRBV6-3 and TRBJ1-1; 8 nucleotides agree with TRBD1. V dropped 4 bases and J dropped 1; count of bases not matched to a gene: 8. Germline V gene data show CDR1 as MNHEY and CDR2 as SVGEGT. This CDR3 is 16 amino acids long. CDR3 DNA: TGTGCCAGCAGTTTCGATGTCGGACAGGGGAACACTGAAGCTTTCTTT. Residues: CASSFDVGQGNTEAFF.

This clone was seen a handful of times. CDR3 nucleotide sequence: TGTGCCAGCAGCCAAGCCCTCAGGGGCACTGAAGCTTTCTTT. Its protein product is CASSQALRGTEAFF. This chain joins TRBV3-1 (or the pseudogene TRBV3-2) and TRBJ1-1; tentatively, D is TRBD1 (6 bases). Trimming cost V 1 base and J 4 bases, with 10 bases left between them. This CDR3 comprises 14 residues. Looked up from germline, CDR1 is LGHDT and CDR2 is YNNKEL (reference sequence).

The V gene is TRBV11-2, the J gene TRBJ1-4; 7 bases are shared with TRBD1. Germline V gives CDR1 SGHAT, CDR2 FQNNGV. With 6 bases clipped from V and 3 bases from J, the junction kept 4 bases outside the gene matches. The CDR3 spans 14 residues. In nucleotides, the CDR3 is TGTGCCAGCAGTTCCGGGACAGCTAATGAAAAACTGTTTTTT. It translates to CASSSGTANEKLFF.

The chain carries TRBV3-1 (or the pseudogene TRBV3-2) and TRBJ2-7, with a possible D match to TRBD2 (5 bases). The CDR3 spans 15 residues. V lost 2 bases and J 3 bases, leaving 14 bases between the germline ends. Germline V gene data show CDR1 as LGHDT and CDR2 as YNNKEL (reference sequence). CDR3 residues: CASSQREGRVYEQYF. The CDR3 DNA sequence: TGTGCCAGCAGCCAAAGAGAGGGTAGGGTCTACGAGCAGTACTTC.

This chain links TRBV10-3 with TRBJ1-1; 7 positions match TRBD1. The CDR3 extends over 15 amino acids. The V segment lost 6 bases and the J segment 1 base; nucleotides outside the gene matches: 8. CDR1 and CDR2 (germline): ENHRY, SYGVKD. Here the CDR3 reads CAIRRRQGSNTEAFF. For the CDR3, the DNA is TGTGCCATCAGAAGACGACAGGGATCGAACACTGAAGCTTTCTTT.

V is TRBV13 and J is TRBJ2-3; D is ambiguous. The V and J ends lost 5 bases and 0 bases respectively, with 12 bases between them. Germline V gene data show CDR1 as PRHDT and CDR2 as FYEKMQ (reference sequence). The CDR3 contains 15 residues. The chain's CDR3 is CASSSRSSSTDTQYF. In nucleotides, the CDR3 is TGTGCCAGCAGCAGCCGTTCCTCAAGCACAGATACGCAGTATTTT. Using reference TRBV13 and TRBJ2-3 for the parts outside the CDR3, the full variable domain is AAGVIQSPRHLIKEKRETATLKCYPIPRHDTVYWYQQGPGQDPQFLISFYEKMQSDKGSIPDRFSAQQFSDYHSELNMSSLELGDSALYFCASSSRSSSTDTQYFGPGTRLTVL.

This clone was counted only a few times. CDR3 residues: CASSSPTGANSPLHF. The DNA for the CDR3 is TGTGCCAGCAGTTCCCCGACAGGAGCTAATTCACCCCTCCACTTT. The rearrangement links TRBV28 to TRBJ1-6, with D tentatively TRBD1 (6 bases). V was trimmed by 4 bases and J by 6 bases, leaving 13 bases between them. The length of the CDR3 is 15 residues. Germline CDR1 and CDR2: MDHEN and SYDVKM. The full variable domain, in which reference TRBV28 and TRBJ1-6 provide the parts outside the CDR3, is DVKVTQSSRYLVKRTGEKVFLECVQDMDHENMFWYRQDPGLGLRLIYFSYDVKMKEKGDIPEGYSVSREKKERFSLILESASTNQTSMYLCASSSPTGANSPLHFGNGTRLTVT.